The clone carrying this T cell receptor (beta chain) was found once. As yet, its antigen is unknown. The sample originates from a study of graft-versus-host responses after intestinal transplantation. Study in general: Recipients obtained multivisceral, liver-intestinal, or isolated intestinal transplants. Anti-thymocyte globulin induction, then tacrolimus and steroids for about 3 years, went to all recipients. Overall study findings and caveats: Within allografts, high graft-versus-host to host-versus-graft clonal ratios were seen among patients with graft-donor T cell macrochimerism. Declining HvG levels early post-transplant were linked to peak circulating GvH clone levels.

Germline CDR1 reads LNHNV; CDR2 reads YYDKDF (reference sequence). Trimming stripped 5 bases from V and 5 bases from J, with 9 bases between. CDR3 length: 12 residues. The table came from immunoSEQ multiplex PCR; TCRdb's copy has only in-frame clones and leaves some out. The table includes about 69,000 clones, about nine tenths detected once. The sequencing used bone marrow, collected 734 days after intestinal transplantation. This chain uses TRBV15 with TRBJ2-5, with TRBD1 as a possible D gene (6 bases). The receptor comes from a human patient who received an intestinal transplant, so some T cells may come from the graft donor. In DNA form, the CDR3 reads TGTGCCACCAGCCCCCAGGGGGAGACCCAGTACTTC. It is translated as CATSPQGETQYF.